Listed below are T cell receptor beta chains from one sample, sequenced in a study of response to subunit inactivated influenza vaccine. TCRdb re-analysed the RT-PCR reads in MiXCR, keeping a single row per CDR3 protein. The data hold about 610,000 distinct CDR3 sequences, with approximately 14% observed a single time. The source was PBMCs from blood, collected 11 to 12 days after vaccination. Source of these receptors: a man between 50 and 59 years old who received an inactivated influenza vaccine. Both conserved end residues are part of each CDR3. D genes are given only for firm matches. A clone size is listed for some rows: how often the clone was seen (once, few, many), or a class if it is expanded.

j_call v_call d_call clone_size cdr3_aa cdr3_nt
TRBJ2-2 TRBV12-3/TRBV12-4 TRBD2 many CASTFGGAGELFF TGTGCCAGCACCTTCGGGGGGGCCGGGGAGCTGTTTTTT
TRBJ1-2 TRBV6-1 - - CASRRGAYYGYTF TGTGCCAGCAGGAGAGGGGCATACTATGGCTACACCTTC
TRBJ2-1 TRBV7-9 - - CASSLDWTYNEQFF TGTGCCAGCAGCTTAGACTGGACCTACAATGAGCAGTTCTTC
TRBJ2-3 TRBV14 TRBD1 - CASSRTPGQITDTQYF TGTGCCAGCAGCCGAACACCGGGACAGATCACAGATACGCAGTATTTT
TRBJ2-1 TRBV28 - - CASSLRGRGYNEQFF TGTGCCAGCAGTTTGCGGGGCCGGGGCTACAATGAGCAGTTCTTC
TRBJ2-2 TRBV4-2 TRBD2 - CASSQVILAGGTGELFF TGTGCCAGCAGCCAAGTAATCCTAGCGGGGGGCACCGGGGAGCTGTTTTTT
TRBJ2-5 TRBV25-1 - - CASSSPGLRVQETQYF TGTGCCAGCAGTAGCCCGGGACTCCGTGTCCAAGAGACCCAGTACTTC
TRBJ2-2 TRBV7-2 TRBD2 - CASSLVSGRVTGELFF TGTGCCAGCAGCTTAGTGAGCGGGAGGGTAACCGGGGAGCTGTTTTTT
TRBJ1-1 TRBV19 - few CASKESANTEAFF TGTGCCAGTAAAGAATCCGCGAACACTGAAGCTTTCTTT
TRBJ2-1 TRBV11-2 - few CASSLDGWENNEQFF TGTGCCAGCAGCTTAGACGGTTGGGAAAACAATGAGCAGTTCTTC
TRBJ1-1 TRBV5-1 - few CASSLEPPALNTEAFF TGCGCCAGCAGCCTAGAGCCTCCAGCCCTGAACACTGAAGCTTTCTTT
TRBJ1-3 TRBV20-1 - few CSAPMEGTGNTIYF TGCAGTGCACCCATGGAGGGAACTGGAAACACCATATATTTT
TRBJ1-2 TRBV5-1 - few CASSPLQGPGLPSGYTF TGCGCCAGCAGCCCCCTCCAAGGGCCAGGACTCCCTTCGGGCTACACCTTC
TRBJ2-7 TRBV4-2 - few CASSQDPGQLYEQYF TGTGCCAGCAGCCAAGACCCCGGACAGCTTTACGAGCAGTACTTC
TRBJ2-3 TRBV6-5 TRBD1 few CASSYTGQNTDTQYF TGTGCCAGCAGTTACACGGGACAGAACACAGATACGCAGTATTTT
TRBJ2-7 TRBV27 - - CASSLGSSGAYEQYF TGTGCCAGCAGTTTAGGGTCTAGTGGGGCCTACGAGCAGTACTTC
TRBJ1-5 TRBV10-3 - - CAISEMGREGPQHF TGTGCCATCAGCGAAATGGGGAGAGAGGGGCCCCAGCATTTT
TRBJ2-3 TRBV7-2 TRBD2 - CASSFRDSGRVTDTQYF TGTGCCAGCAGCTTCCGAGATAGCGGGAGAGTCACAGATACGCAGTATTTT
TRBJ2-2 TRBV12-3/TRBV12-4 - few CASTSDRNTGELFF TGTGCCAGCACCTCGGACCGAAACACCGGGGAGCTGTTTTTT
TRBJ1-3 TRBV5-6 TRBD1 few CASSSLFYRTGAGNTIYF TGTGCCAGCAGCTCACTGTTTTACCGCACAGGGGCTGGAAACACCATATATTTT
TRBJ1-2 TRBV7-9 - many CASSSRRPNYGYTF TGTGCCAGCAGCTCACGGAGGCCTAACTATGGCTACACCTTC
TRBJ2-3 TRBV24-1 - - CATSVPRLTDRDTQYF TGTGCCACCAGTGTCCCAAGACTGACTGACCGAGATACGCAGTATTTT
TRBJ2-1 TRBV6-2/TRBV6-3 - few CASSLLAPNEQFF TGTGCCAGCAGTTTACTAGCCCCCAATGAGCAGTTCTTC
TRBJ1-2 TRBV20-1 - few CSARPNFNYGYTF TGCAGTGCTAGACCGAATTTTAACTATGGCTACACCTTC
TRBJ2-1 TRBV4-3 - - CASSQGDPYNEQFF TGCGCCAGCAGCCAAGGGGATCCCTACAATGAGCAGTTCTTC
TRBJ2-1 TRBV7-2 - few CASSLRQGHSYNEQFF TGTGCCAGCAGCTTACGGCAGGGTCACTCCTACAATGAGCAGTTCTTC
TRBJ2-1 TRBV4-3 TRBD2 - CASTDQLAGSDEQFF TGCGCCAGCACGGACCAACTAGCGGGATCCGATGAGCAGTTCTTC